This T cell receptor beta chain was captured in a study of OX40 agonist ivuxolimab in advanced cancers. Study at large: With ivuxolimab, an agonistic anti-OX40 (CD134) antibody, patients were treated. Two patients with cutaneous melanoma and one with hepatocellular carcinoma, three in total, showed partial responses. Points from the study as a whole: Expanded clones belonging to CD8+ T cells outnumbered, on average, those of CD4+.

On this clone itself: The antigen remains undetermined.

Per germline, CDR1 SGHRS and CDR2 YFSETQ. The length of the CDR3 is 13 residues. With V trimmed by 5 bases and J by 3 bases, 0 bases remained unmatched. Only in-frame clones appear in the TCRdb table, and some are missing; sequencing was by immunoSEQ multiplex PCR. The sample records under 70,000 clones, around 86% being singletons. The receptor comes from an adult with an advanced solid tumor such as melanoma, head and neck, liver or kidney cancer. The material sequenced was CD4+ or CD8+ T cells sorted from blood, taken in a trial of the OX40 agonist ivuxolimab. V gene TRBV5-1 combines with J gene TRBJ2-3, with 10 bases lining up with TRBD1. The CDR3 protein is CASRGQGTDTQYF. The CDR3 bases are TGCGCCAGCAGGGGACAGGGGACAGATACGCAGTATTTT.